This is a list of T cell receptor beta chains from one sample in a study of cytomegalovirus exposure and HLA in healthy donors. Here immunoSEQ multiplex PCR was the method, and the copy in TCRdb shows in-frame clones only, minus some. The repertoire holds 130,000 to 150,000 clones, with about nine tenths as singletons. Sequenced: PBMCs. The receptor set was obtained from a man aged 18 to 29 in good health and CMV-seronegative. CDR3s include the opening cysteine and the closing phenylalanine or tryptophan. A D gene is named only where the DNA matches it firmly. Expanded clones are given a class, and other clones once, few, many or no size at all.

D gene	J gene	V gene	CDR3 length	clone size	CDR3 protein	CDR3 DNA
NA	TRBJ2-5	TRBV28	15	NA	CASSSLLAVQETQYF	TGTGCCAGCAGTTCCCTTTTGGCAGTTCAAGAGACCCAGTACTTC
TRBD1	TRBJ1-2	TRBV5-5	15	NA	CASSWGTGGVYGYTF	TGTGCCAGCAGCTGGGGGACAGGGGGAGTATATGGCTACACCTTC
TRBD1	TRBJ1-1	TRBV28	14	NA	CASRKWTGRTEAFF	TGTGCCAGCAGGAAATGGACAGGTAGGACTGAAGCTTTCTTT
TRBD2	TRBJ2-7	TRBV6-5	16	NA	CASSYSIFGGVTEQYF	TGTGCCAGCAGTTACTCGATCTTTGGGGGGGTTACCGAGCAGTACTTC
NA	TRBJ1-1	TRBV7-2	17	NA	CASSLGGTGGRNTEAFF	TGTGCCAGCAGCTTAGGGGGCACTGGGGGGAGGAACACTGAAGCTTTCTTT
NA	TRBJ2-2	TRBV9	13	NA	CASSPSGTGELFF	TGTGCCAGCAGCCCGTCAGGCACCGGGGAGCTGTTTTTT
NA	TRBJ2-7	TRBV30	13	NA	CAWSEKGAYEQYF	TGTGCCTGGAGTGAAAAGGGAGCCTACGAGCAGTACTTC
NA	TRBJ2-7	TRBV4-3	15	NA	CASSQEGQALTEQYF	TGCGCCAGCAGCCAAGAGGGGCAGGCCCTCACCGAGCAGTACTTC
TRBD2	TRBJ2-7	TRBV9	16	NA	CASSLSGSGSSYEQYF	TGTGCCAGCAGCCTCAGCGGTAGCGGGAGCTCCTACGAGCAGTACTTC
TRBD2	TRBJ2-5	TRBV6-1	15	NA	CASSELAGGPETQYF	TGTGCCAGCAGTGAACTAGCGGGAGGGCCAGAGACCCAGTACTTC
NA	TRBJ2-7	TRBV4-3	15	NA	CASSRGASATYEQYF	TGCGCCAGCAGCCGCGGGGCTAGCGCGACCTACGAGCAGTACTTC
NA	TRBJ1-2	TRBV21-1	10	NA	CASTDGLPHF	TGTGCCAGCACCGACGGACTGCCTCACTTC
TRBD1	TRBJ1-2	TRBV2	12	NA	CARAGQVYGYTF	TGTGCCAGGGCGGGACAGGTCTATGGCTACACCTTC
NA	TRBJ2-5	TRBV13	15	once	CASSSQTGVQETQYF	TGTGCCAGCAGCTCCCAGACAGGAGTACAAGAGACCCAGTACTTC
NA	TRBJ1-2	TRBV27	13	NA	CASSEGLSYGYTF	TGTGCCAGCAGTGAGGGACTCAGCTATGGCTACACCTTC
NA	TRBJ1-3	TRBV18	16	NA	CASSRDSRNSGNTIYF	TGTGCCAGCTCAAGAGACAGCCGGAACTCTGGAAACACCATATATTTT
NA	TRBJ1-5	TRBV5-6	14	NA	CASSPQGGRQPQHF	TGTGCCAGCAGCCCCCAGGGAGGACGTCAGCCCCAGCATTTT
NA	TRBJ1-5	TRBV28	14	once	CASSNPLRVTPQHF	TGTGCCAGCAGTAACCCATTGAGGGTTACGCCCCAGCATTTT
TRBD2	TRBJ2-5	TRBV7-2	15	NA	CASSRTSGRQETQYF	TGTGCCAGCAGCCGGACTAGCGGGAGACAAGAGACCCAGTACTTC
TRBD2	TRBJ2-3	TRBV19	15	NA	CASSTGLKSTDTQYF	TGTGCCAGTAGTACGGGACTAAAAAGCACAGATACGCAGTATTTT
TRBD1	TRBJ1-2	TRBV5-1	14	NA	CASRLRGTEDGYTF	TGCGCCAGCAGATTAAGAGGGACAGAAGATGGCTACACCTTC
NA	TRBJ1-3	TRBV9	14	NA	CASSVGQSGNTIYF	TGTGCCAGCAGCGTAGGACAGAGTGGAAACACCATATATTTT
TRBD1	TRBJ2-1	TRBV6-6	15	NA	CASSFGTGDYNEQFF	TGTGCCAGCAGCTTTGGGACAGGAGACTACAATGAGCAGTTCTTC
TRBD1	TRBJ2-3	TRBV7-2	15	NA	CASSLQGARTDTQYF	TGTGCCAGCAGCTTACAGGGGGCTCGCACAGATACGCAGTATTTT
TRBD1	TRBJ1-5	TRBV18	16	few	CASSPGTGASNQPQHF	TGTGCCAGCTCACCCGGGACAGGGGCCTCCAATCAGCCCCAGCATTTT
TRBD2	TRBJ2-7	TRBV7-2	16	NA	CASSLWGGVVGYEQYF	TGTGCCAGCAGCTTGTGGGGAGGGGTCGTAGGCTACGAGCAGTACTTC
TRBD2	TRBJ2-5	TRBV4-1	17	once	CASSQIALAGGGETQYF	TGCGCCAGCAGCCAAATCGCACTAGCGGGGGGGGGAGAGACCCAGTACTTC
NA	TRBJ1-1	TRBV28	15	once	CASTTTGAMNTEAFF	TGTGCCAGCACCACGACAGGAGCCATGAACACTGAAGCTTTCTTT
NA	TRBJ1-1	TRBV5-5	14	NA	CASSVNPSGTEAFF	TGTGCCAGCAGCGTCAATCCGTCCGGGACTGAAGCTTTCTTT
TRBD1	TRBJ2-7	TRBV6-1	14	NA	CASMSATGAYEQYF	TGTGCCAGCATGAGTGCAACAGGGGCCTACGAGCAGTACTTC
NA	TRBJ2-7	TRBV6-6	14	NA	CASSYSEGRYEQYF	TGTGCCAGCAGTTATTCGGAGGGGCGTTACGAGCAGTACTTC
TRBD1	TRBJ2-7	TRBV7-2	17	few	CASSFELGQGINYEQYF	TGTGCCAGCAGCTTCGAGCTTGGACAGGGGATCAACTACGAGCAGTACTTC
NA	TRBJ2-7	TRBV15	11	once	CATSRSAARYF	TGTGCCACCAGCAGAAGTGCGGCCCGGTACTTC
TRBD1	TRBJ1-3	TRBV7-6	20	NA	CASSPTRTGLPLISGNTIYF	TGTGCCAGCAGCCCGACGCGGACAGGGCTTCCCTTAATCTCTGGAAACACCATATATTTT
TRBD1	TRBJ2-1	TRBV16	15	NA	CASSQLFGQGREQFF	TGTGCCAGCAGCCAATTGTTCGGACAGGGCAGGGAGCAGTTCTTC
TRBD1	TRBJ1-2	TRBV7-9	15	NA	CASSSGTGANIGYTF	TGTGCCAGCAGCTCAGGGACAGGGGCTAATATCGGCTACACCTTC
TRBD1	TRBJ2-1	TRBV5-1	15	NA	CASSLPGTGNNEQFF	TGCGCCAGCAGCCTACCCGGGACAGGGAACAATGAGCAGTTCTTC
NA	TRBJ2-1	TRBV4-3	14	NA	CASSQVGGDVEQFF	TGCGCCAGCAGCCAAGTGGGGGGAGATGTTGAGCAGTTCTTC
NA	TRBJ1-6	TRBV6-5	15	NA	CAIRARGAYNSPLHF	TGTGCCATTCGGGCCCGGGGGGCCTATAATTCACCCCTCCACTTT
TRBD1	TRBJ1-2	TRBV7-9	14	NA	CASRPHRGDYGYTF	TGTGCCAGCAGACCCCACAGGGGAGACTATGGCTACACCTTC
NA	TRBJ1-4	TRBV25-1	15	NA	CASSEEPGTNEKLFF	TGTGCCAGCAGCGAAGAACCGGGAACTAATGAAAAACTGTTTTTT
TRBD2	TRBJ2-2	TRBV13	17	NA	CASSSVTSGAYTGELFF	TGTGCCAGCAGCTCCGTGACTAGCGGGGCCTACACCGGGGAGCTGTTTTTT
NA	TRBJ1-2	TRBV15	15	once	CATSRDIVGQGAFQF	NA
TRBD1	TRBJ1-4	TRBV2	13	once	CASTRDRGEKLFF	TGTGCCAGCACTAGGGACAGGGGTGAAAAACTGTTTTTT
NA	TRBJ1-2	TRBV28	14	NA	CASSLVGGDYGYTF	TGTGCCAGCAGTTTGGTGGGGGGGGACTATGGCTACACCTTC
TRBD2	TRBJ2-7	TRBV28	14	NA	CASLTSGSTYEQYF	TGTGCCAGCTTGACTAGCGGGAGTACCTACGAGCAGTACTTC
NA	TRBJ1-2	TRBV29-1	14	NA	CSVEGVARSYGYTF	TGCAGCGTTGAAGGAGTAGCGCGGTCCTATGGCTACACCTTC
NA	TRBJ2-7	TRBV29-1	13	NA	CSVDKQGLGEQYF	TGCAGCGTAGACAAACAGGGATTGGGCGAGCAGTACTTC
TRBD1	TRBJ2-7	TRBV7-2	14	few	CASSSTGTAYEQYF	TGTGCCAGCAGCTCGACTGGGACAGCCTACGAGCAGTACTTC
TRBD1	TRBJ1-2	TRBV10-3	15	once	CAIRDDRGREDGYTF	TGTGCCATCAGGGACGACAGGGGGCGAGAGGATGGCTACACCTTC
TRBD2	TRBJ2-1	TRBV11-2	18	NA	CASSPTGSLAGFYNEQFF	TGTGCCAGCAGCCCCACCGGGTCCCTAGCGGGATTTTACAATGAGCAGTTCTTC